This T cell receptor beta chain was documented in a study of CD8 T cell repertoires and HIV-1 epitope variants. Germline lookup yields CDR1 SGHDN and CDR2 FVKESK. The CDR3 sequence is 14 residues long. V lost 6 bases to trimming and J lost 7 bases, with 19 bases between them. In its sample, this clone was seen a few times. Its antigen is unknown. Assay used: immunoSEQ multiplex PCR; TCRdb lists only in-frame clones, some missing. The data hold 6,000 to 8,000 clones, with 60% to 70% observed a single time. The V gene is TRBV14, the J gene TRBJ2-7; TRBD2 is a possible D gene (6 bases). Sequenced input: cultured CD8+ T cells derived from PBMCs. This sequence was found in a male donor with HIV. The CDR3 DNA reads TGTGCCAGCAGTCCTACTAGCTCCCACCGGGAGCAGTACTTC. Translating it yields CASSPTSSHREQYF.